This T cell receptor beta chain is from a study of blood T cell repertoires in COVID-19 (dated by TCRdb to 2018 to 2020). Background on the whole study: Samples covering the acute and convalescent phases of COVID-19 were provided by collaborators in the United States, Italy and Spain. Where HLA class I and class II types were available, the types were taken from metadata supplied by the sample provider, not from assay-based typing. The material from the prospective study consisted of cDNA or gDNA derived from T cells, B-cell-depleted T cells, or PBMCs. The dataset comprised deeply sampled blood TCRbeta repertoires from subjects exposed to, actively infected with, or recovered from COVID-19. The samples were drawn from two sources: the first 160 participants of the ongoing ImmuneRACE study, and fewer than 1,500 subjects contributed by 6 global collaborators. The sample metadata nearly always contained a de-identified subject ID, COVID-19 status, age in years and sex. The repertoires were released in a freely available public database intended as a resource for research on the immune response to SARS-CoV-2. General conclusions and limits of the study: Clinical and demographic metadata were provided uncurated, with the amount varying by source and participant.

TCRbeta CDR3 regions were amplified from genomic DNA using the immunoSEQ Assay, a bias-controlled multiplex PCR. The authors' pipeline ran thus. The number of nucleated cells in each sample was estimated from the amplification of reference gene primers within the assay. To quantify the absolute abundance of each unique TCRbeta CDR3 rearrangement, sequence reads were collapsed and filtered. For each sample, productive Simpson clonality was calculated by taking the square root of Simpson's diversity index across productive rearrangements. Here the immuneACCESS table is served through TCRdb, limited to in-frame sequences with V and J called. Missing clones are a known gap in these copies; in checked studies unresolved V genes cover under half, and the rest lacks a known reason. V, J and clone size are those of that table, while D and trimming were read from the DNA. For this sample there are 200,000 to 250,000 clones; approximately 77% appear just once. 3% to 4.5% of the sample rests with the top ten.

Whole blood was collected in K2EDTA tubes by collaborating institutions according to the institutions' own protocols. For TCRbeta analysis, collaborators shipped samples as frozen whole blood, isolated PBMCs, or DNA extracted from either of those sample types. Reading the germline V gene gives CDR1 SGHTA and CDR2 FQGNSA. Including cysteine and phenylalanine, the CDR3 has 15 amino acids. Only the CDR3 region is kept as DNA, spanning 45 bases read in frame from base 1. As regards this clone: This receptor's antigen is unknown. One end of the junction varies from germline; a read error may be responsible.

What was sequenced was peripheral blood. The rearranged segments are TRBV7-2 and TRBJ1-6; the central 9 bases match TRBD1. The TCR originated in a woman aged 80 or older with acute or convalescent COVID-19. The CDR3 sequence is CASRLGQGINSPLHF. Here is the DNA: TGTGCCAGCAGATTAGGACAGGGGATTAATTCACCCCTCCACTTT.